The 28 T cell receptor beta chains listed next were all sequenced from one sample in a study of cytomegalovirus exposure and HLA in healthy donors. The PCR ran on 60 Vbeta and 13 Jbeta primers. Using immunoSEQ multiplex PCR, the repertoire was profiled, and TCRdb retains in-frame clones only, with some absent. The sample includes about 140,000 clones, 78% of them seen just once. The sequenced material came from PBMCs. The receptor set was obtained from a male donor in good health and CMV-seronegative.

This sequence joins TRBV7-9 and TRBJ1-4, with 8 bases matching TRBD1. Germline V gene sequence: CDR1 SEHNR, CDR2 FQNEAQ (reference sequence). V lost 5 bases and J lost 5; bases outside the gene matches: 7. The CDR3 is 15 residues long. The chain's CDR3 is CASSPGQGQNEKLFF. The CDR3 DNA sequence: TGTGCCAGCAGCCCCGGACAGGGCCAAAATGAAAAACTGTTTTTT.

There are a few counts of this clone. The chain employs TRBV23-1 and TRBJ2-7, with D possibly TRBD1 on 5 matching bases. Being an ORF, TRBV23-1 has a function that is uncertain. The CDR3 runs 16 residues. Trimming left V 1 base short and J 3 bases short, with 16 bases between. DNA of the CDR3: TGCGCCAGCAGTCAATTCTTGGGCAGGGCCTACTACGAGCAGTACTTC. This translates into CASSQFLGRAYYEQYF.

The CDR3 loop is CASSLLTGLGPHSETQYF. The CDR3 nucleotides are TGTGCCAGCAGTTTGTTGACAGGGTTAGGACCACATTCGGAGACCCAGTACTTC. V and J are TRBV28 and TRBJ2-5; 7 nucleotides match TRBD1. Unmatched junction bases numbered 18, after V lost 3 bases and J lost 5 bases. Germline CDR1 is MDHEN and CDR2 is SYDVKM. There are 18 residues in the CDR3.

The CDR3 loop reads CAWSPPGTAANTGELFF. CDR3 coding DNA: TGTGCCTGGAGTCCGCCCGGGACAGCCGCGAACACCGGGGAGCTGTTTTTT. The chain uses TRBV30 and TRBJ2-2, with 7 bases aligning to TRBD1. Germline trimming cut 2 bases from V and 0 bases from J; bases unmatched to any gene: 9. CDR3 length: 17 residues. CDR1 is GTSNPN, CDR2 SVGIG, per germline (reference sequence).

The rearrangement uses TRBV5-1 and TRBJ2-1; D remains ambiguous. The CDR3 has 14 amino acids. V was clipped by 0 bases and J by 3 bases, with 7 bases between them. From germline, CDR1 is SGHRS and CDR2 YFSETQ. In DNA, the CDR3 is TGCGCCAGCAGCTTGGATAACAGCTACAATGAGCAGTTCTTC. Its translation is CASSLDNSYNEQFF.

The rearrangement joins TRBV7-9 to TRBJ2-1, with 7 bases identical to TRBD2. CDR3 length: 19 amino acids. With V trimmed by 5 bases and J by 6 bases, 22 bases remained unmatched. CDR1 and CDR2 (germline): SEHNR, FQNEAQ (reference sequence). CDR3 nucleotides: TGTGCCAGCAGCCGCAGACCCCTAGCGGAATATCTTGGTCGCAATGAGCAGTTCTTC. It codes for CASSRRPLAEYLGRNEQFF.

The chain carries TRBV7-9 and TRBJ2-5, with TRBD1 matching over 10 bases. The germline V gene encodes CDR1 SEHNR and CDR2 FQNEAQ (reference sequence). The trim removed 5 bases at V and 7 bases at J, leaving 13 bases unmatched. This CDR3 contains 16 residues. The CDR3 is CASSRWTGGSPRTQYF. The CDR3 DNA reads as TGTGCCAGCAGCCGTTGGACAGGGGGGTCCCCACGGACCCAGTACTTC.

The chain uses TRBV5-1 and TRBJ2-7; 8 bases line up with TRBD1. This CDR3 spans 17 amino acids. V lost 0 bases, J lost 3 bases, and 11 bases stayed unmatched. Germline CDR1 and CDR2: SGHRS and YFSETQ. The CDR3 loop is CASSLVQGGKGLYEQYF. For the CDR3, the DNA is TGCGCCAGCAGCTTGGTACAGGGGGGTAAGGGACTCTACGAGCAGTACTTC.

This chain uses TRBV19 with TRBJ2-3; 9 bases are shared with TRBD2. With V trimmed by 3 bases and J by 6 bases, 7 bases remained unmatched. Germline V gene sequence: CDR1 LNHDA, CDR2 SQIVND (reference sequence). This CDR3 comprises 15 residues. CDR3 region: CASSIAGGGVDTQYF. CDR3 nucleotide sequence: TGTGCCAGTAGTATCGCGGGCGGGGGGGTGGATACGCAGTATTTT.

This chain joins TRBV6-5 and TRBJ1-1, with 8 nucleotides matching TRBD1. Trimming at V came to 8 bases and at J to 4 bases, leaving 9 bases not matched to a gene. Germline CDR1 reads MNHEY; CDR2 reads SVGAGI. The length of the CDR3 is 14 residues. The CDR3 is CASFSQGARTEAFF. In DNA form, the CDR3 reads TGTGCCAGCTTTTCCCAGGGGGCGCGCACTGAAGCTTTCTTT.

The gene calls are TRBV10-3 and TRBJ2-7, with 9 bases fitting TRBD1. V was pared by 0 bases and J by 6 bases, with 6 bases of the junction left unmatched. CDR1 ENHRY and CDR2 SYGVKD come from the germline V gene. The CDR3 consists of 15 residues. The CDR3 DNA is TGTGCCATCAGTGAGTCGACAGGGGGTAGGTTCGAGCAGTACTTC. Translation: CAISESTGGRFEQYF.

DNA for the CDR3: TGTGCCAGCAGTGAAGTTCTAGCGGGAGCCGAGGAGACCCAGTACTTC. The encoded protein is CASSEVLAGAEETQYF. V usage is TRBV6-1 and J usage is TRBJ2-5; 10 nucleotides line up with TRBD2. The CDR3 is made up of 16 amino acids. Germline V gives CDR1 MNHNS, CDR2 SASEGT. Trimming cost V 1 base and J 5 bases; bases outside gene matches: 7.

The chain carries TRBV5-1 and TRBJ1-6; D is ambiguous. Germline V lookup: CDR1 SGHRS, CDR2 YFSETQ. The CDR3 consists of 13 residues. With 4 bases removed from V and 7 bases from J, the gap between germline ends came to 9 bases. CDR3 protein: CASSGLLNSPLHF. In nucleotides, the CDR3 is TGCGCCAGCAGCGGACTTCTGAATTCACCCCTCCACTTT.

The J gene is TRBJ1-1, the V gene TRBV6-6; 8 bases match TRBD1. The CDR3 length is 12 residues. With 5 bases clipped from V and 7 bases from J, the junction kept 3 bases outside the gene matches. Germline lookup yields CDR1 MNHNY and CDR2 SVGAGI (reference sequence). DNA for the CDR3: TGTGCCAGCAGTGGACAGGGTAATGAAGCTTTCTTT. This codes for CASSGQGNEAFF.

The chain uses TRBV5-1 and TRBJ2-2; 8 bases are shared with TRBD2. This CDR3 is built from 17 residues. Germline CDR1 and CDR2: SGHRS and YFSETQ. The junction had 4 bases not matched to a gene; V was cut back by 0 bases and J by 0 bases. The chain's CDR3 is CASSLDPGGANTGELFF. The CDR3 DNA sequence: TGCGCCAGCAGCTTGGATCCGGGGGGGGCGAACACCGGGGAGCTGTTTTTT.

This clone appeared a few times. V usage is TRBV6-5 and J usage is TRBJ1-1; D might be TRBD1 (5 bases). In germline, CDR1 is MNHEY, CDR2 SVGAGI. The CDR3 is made up of 14 amino acids. The V end was cut by 2 bases, the J end by 1 base, with 8 bases between. This chain's CDR3 is CASSYGQGNTEAFF. For the CDR3, the DNA is TGTGCCAGCAGTTACGGTCAGGGGAACACTGAAGCTTTCTTT.

This clone was found once. A read error may produce the germline difference seen at one junction end. This rearrangement joins TRBV5-1 to TRBJ1-5; 7 nucleotides align to TRBD1. This CDR3 region has 14 residues. Germline V CDR1 and CDR2: SGHRS, YFSETQ. CDR3 sequence: CASSATGMDQSQHF. CDR3 sequence (DNA): TGCGCCAGCAGCGCGACAGGGATGGATCAGTCCCAGCATTTT.

The chain recombines TRBV18 with TRBJ2-2; D is unresolved. Germline CDR1 and CDR2: KGHSH and LQKENI. The CDR3 is made up of 15 amino acids. The V gene lost 3 bases and the J gene lost 4 bases, with 12 bases spanning the gap. CDR3 region: CASSPAASGTGELFF. The CDR3 DNA is TGTGCCAGCTCACCGGCGGCGTCGGGCACCGGGGAGCTGTTTTTT.

The J gene is TRBJ2-2, the V gene TRBV4-3, with a tentative D call TRBD2 (6 bases). CDR1 is LGHNA and CDR2 is YSLEER in the germline V gene. Trimming pared 3 bases from V and 1 base from J, leaving 12 bases between. The CDR3 runs to 16 residues. The CDR3: CASSHASGLNTGELFF. In DNA, the CDR3 is TGCGCCAGCAGCCACGCCAGCGGGCTGAACACCGGGGAGCTGTTTTTT.

The genes are TRBV30 and TRBJ2-1; 10 positions agree with TRBD2. Germline values: CDR1 GTSNPN, CDR2 SVGIG (reference sequence). Germline trimming cut 5 bases from V and 4 bases from J; bases unmatched to any gene: 11. The CDR3 extends over 16 amino acids. CDR3 region: CAWRILSSGGYNEQFF. The CDR3 DNA follows: TGTGCCTGGCGCATCCTTTCTAGCGGGGGTTACAATGAGCAGTTCTTC.

The chain joins TRBV29-1 to TRBJ1-2; 12 bases map to TRBD1. The J segment lost 2 bases and the V segment lost 6 bases, leaving 13 bases of the junction unmatched. The V gene's germline CDR1 is SQVTM and CDR2 ANQGSEA. CDR3 length: 17 residues. The chain's CDR3 is CSVVTGGTGGRNYGYTF. DNA for the CDR3: TGCAGCGTCGTCACTGGGGGGACAGGGGGCAGGAACTATGGCTACACCTTC.

The chain uses TRBV9 and TRBJ2-2; D gene uncertain. Germline V gene data show CDR1 as SGDLS and CDR2 as YYNGEE. V lost 6 bases, J lost 5 bases, and 8 bases lay in between. The CDR3 loop spans 12 amino acids. CDR3 DNA sequence: TGTGCCAGCACCCCAGAAACCGGGGAGCTGTTTTTT. Translation: CASTPETGELFF. The full variable domain, rest sourced from reference TRBV9 and TRBJ2-2, is DSGVTQTPKHLITATGQRVTLRCSPRSGDLSVYWYQQSLDQGLQFLIQYYNGEERAKGNILERFSAQQFPDLHSELNLSSLELGDSALYFCASTPETGELFFGEGSRLTVL.

This clone was found a few times. Because the CDR3's place on the DNA is in doubt, the DNA is left out and the CDR3 is given as listed by TCRdb. This chain links TRBV27 with TRBJ1-4. Germline lookup yields CDR1 MNHEY and CDR2 SMNVEV (reference sequence). The CDR3 length is 15 residues, termini included. CDR3 loop: CASSSVRGTNEKLFF.

The chain employs TRBV19 and TRBJ1-5; 7 bases fit TRBD1. The germline CDR1 and CDR2 sequences are LNHDA and SQIVND (reference sequence). Germline trimming cut 9 bases from V and 4 bases from J; bases unmatched to any gene: 15. The CDR3 loop spans 16 amino acids. DNA of the CDR3: TGTGCCAGCACGGAGAAGACAGGGACCTTAAATCAGCCCCAGCATTTT. As protein: CASTEKTGTLNQPQHF.

Here the CDR3 reads CASGDRGLDYGYTF. Written as DNA, the CDR3 is TGTGCCAGCGGCGACAGGGGGCTCGACTATGGCTACACCTTC. This chain connects TRBV7-8 to TRBJ1-2; 10 bases fit TRBD1. V lost 8 bases to trimming and J lost 3 bases; unmatched junction nucleotides: 6. The CDR3 covers 14 residues. Germline lookup yields CDR1 SGHVS and CDR2 FQNEAQ.

This clone is a singleton in its sample. V and J are TRBV7-9 and TRBJ1-3, with 9 bases lining up with TRBD1. J lost 0 bases, V lost 5 bases, and 5 bases had no gene match. Per germline, CDR1 SEHNR and CDR2 FQNEAQ (reference sequence). The CDR3 has 16 amino acids. CDR3 bases: TGTGCCAGCAGCCGACAGGGGGAGAGCTCTGGAAACACCATATATTTT. It is translated as CASSRQGESSGNTIYF.

The chain employs TRBV6-1 and TRBJ1-2; D gene ambiguous. This CDR3 comprises 12 residues. Trimming left V 1 base short and J 5 bases short, with 5 bases between. Germline V gene data show CDR1 as MNHNS and CDR2 as SASEGT. CDR3 in amino acids: CASSEGQYGYTF. CDR3 in DNA: TGTGCCAGCAGTGAAGGCCAGTATGGCTACACCTTC.

The chain combines TRBV7-9 with TRBJ1-5; 12 positions match TRBD1. The CDR3 contains 15 residues. V lost 4 bases and J lost 6; bases outside the gene matches: 4. The germline V gene has CDR1 SEHNR and CDR2 FQNEAQ (reference sequence). The CDR3, as DNA: TGTGCCAGCAGCTCCGGGACAGGGGGCTTTCAGCCCCAGCATTTT. Amino acid sequence: CASSSGTGGFQPQHF.